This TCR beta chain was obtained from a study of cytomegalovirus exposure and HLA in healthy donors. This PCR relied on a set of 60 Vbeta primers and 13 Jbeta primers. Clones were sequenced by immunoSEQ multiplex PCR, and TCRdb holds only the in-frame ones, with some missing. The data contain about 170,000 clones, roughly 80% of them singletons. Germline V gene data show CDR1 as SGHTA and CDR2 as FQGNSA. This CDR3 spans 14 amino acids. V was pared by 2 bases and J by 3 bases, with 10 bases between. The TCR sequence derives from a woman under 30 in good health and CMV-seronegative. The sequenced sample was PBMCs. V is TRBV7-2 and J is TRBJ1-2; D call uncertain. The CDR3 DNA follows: TGTGCCAGCAGCTTACGCAGGAGGGACTATGGCTACACCTTC. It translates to CASSLRRRDYGYTF. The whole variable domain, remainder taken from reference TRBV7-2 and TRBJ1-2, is GAGVSQSPSNKVTEKGKDVELRCDPISGHTALYWYRQSLGQGLEFLIYFQGNSAPDKSGLPSDRFSAERTGGSVSTLTIQRTQQEDSAVYLCASSLRRRDYGYTFGSGTRLTVV.